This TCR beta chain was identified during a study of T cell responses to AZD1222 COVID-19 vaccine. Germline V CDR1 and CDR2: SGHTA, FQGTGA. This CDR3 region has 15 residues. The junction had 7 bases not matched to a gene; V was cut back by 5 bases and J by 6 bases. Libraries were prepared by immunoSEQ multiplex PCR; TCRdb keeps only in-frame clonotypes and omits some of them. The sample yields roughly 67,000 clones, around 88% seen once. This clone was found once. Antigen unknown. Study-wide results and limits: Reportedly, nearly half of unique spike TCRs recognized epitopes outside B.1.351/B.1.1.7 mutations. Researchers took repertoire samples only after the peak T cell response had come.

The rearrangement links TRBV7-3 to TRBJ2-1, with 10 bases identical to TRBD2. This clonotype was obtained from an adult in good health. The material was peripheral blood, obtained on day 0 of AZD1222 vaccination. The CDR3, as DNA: TGTGCCAGCAGCCCGGGACTAGCGACACTCAATGAGCAGTTCTTC. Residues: CASSPGLATLNEQFF.